The TCR beta chain under discussion was sequenced for a study of T cells expressing NK-cell markers. Study-level findings and limits: These clonotypes also led the CD3+CD56-NKG2C+ fraction in several donors.

What made the TCR beta cDNA was 5'RACE template switching with UMIs. TCRdb reprocessed the 5' RACE reads; each CDR3 protein has one entry and no DNA is given. The repertoire shows about 120,000 distinct CDR3 sequences; the top ten hold 18%. With respect to this clonotype: The antigen remains undetermined.

Sequencing was done on a sample of blood T cells: a sorted CD56 or NKG2C T cell subset, CD4+ or CD8+ T cells, or bulk PBMC T cells (not recorded which). This sequence originates from a woman aged 18-70 years in good health.

This CDR3 is CASPAGTGELFF. The genes are TRBV27 and TRBJ2-2. Germline V gives CDR1 MNHEY, CDR2 SMNVEV (reference sequence). The CDR3 extends over 12 amino acids.